Described below is a single TCR beta chain sequence and its context. RNA, at about 0.45 to 1 ug, was reverse transcribed with random hexamers. TCRdb re-called the immunoSEQ multiplex PCR reads through MiXCR, storing one row per CDR3 protein. The sample has some 150,000 distinct CDR3 sequences; roughly 94% are singletons. The data derive from a study of CD8 T cells in Susac syndrome. V was cut by 6 bases and J by 5 bases, with 17 bases left in between. The CDR3 extends over 15 amino acids. Germline V gene lookup returns CDR1 SGDLS and CDR2 YYNGEE. Controls were age- and sex-matched healthy donors. Through negative isolation, CD4+ and CD8+ T cells were obtained, while TEMRA cells were enriched using FACS.

The sequence was obtained from a human donor in good health. The chain employs TRBV9 and TRBJ2-2; weak D call: TRBD2 (6 bases). Material for sequencing was CD4+ T cells from PBMCs. For the CDR3, the DNA is TGTGCCAGCACCATACTCCAGGAGGGAACCGGGGAGCTGTTTTTT. This encodes CASTILQEGTGELFF.